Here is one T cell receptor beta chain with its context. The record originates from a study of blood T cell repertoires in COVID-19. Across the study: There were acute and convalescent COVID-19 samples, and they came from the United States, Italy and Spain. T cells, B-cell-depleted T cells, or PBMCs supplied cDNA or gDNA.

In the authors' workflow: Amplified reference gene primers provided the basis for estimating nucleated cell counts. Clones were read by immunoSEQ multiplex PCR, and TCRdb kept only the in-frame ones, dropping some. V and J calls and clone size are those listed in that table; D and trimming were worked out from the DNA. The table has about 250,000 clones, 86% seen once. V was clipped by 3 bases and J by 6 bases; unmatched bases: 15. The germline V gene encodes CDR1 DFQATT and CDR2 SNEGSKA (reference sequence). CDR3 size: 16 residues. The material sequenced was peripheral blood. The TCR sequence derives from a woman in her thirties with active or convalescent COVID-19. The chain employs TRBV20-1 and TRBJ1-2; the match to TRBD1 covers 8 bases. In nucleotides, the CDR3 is TGCAGTGCTAGTATAGGGCAGGGGGCGCGAGCGGATGGCTACACCTTC. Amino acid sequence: CSASIGQGARADGYTF.